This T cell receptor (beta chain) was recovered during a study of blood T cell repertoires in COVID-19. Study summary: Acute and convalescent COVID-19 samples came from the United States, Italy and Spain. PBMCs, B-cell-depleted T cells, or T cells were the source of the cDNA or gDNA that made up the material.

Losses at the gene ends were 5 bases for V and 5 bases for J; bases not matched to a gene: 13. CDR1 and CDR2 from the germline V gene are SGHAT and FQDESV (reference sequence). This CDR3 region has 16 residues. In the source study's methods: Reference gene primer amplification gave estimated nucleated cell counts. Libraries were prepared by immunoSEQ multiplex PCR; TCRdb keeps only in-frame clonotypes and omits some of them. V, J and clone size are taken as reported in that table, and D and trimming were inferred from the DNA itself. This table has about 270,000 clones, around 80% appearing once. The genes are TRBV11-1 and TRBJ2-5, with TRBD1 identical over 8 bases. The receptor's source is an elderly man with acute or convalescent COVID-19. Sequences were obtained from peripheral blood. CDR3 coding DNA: TGTGCCAGCAGCATGCTCGGGACAGGTTCTCGGGAGACCCAGTACTTC. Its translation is CASSMLGTGSRETQYF.